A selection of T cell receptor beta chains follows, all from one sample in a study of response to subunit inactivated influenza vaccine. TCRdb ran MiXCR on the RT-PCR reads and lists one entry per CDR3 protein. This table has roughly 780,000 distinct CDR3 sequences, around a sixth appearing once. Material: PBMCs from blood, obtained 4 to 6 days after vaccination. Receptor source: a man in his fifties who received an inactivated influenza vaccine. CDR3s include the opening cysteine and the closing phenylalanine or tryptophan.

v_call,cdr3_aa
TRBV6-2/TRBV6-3,CASSNPPGSYGYTF
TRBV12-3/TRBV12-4,CASSYTGASYEQYF
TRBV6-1,CASKSMGLADTQYF
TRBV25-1,CASSEWTEQETQYF
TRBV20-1,CSAKRGGMETQYF
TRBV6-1,CASSDPIAGITQYF
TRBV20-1,CSASWDLGNQPQHF
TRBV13,CASSLGPVAGQETQYF
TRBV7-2,CASSLNRNEQFF
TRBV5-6,CASSLVGGRAYEQYF
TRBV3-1,CASSQDLRHGEQFF
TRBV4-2,CASSTAVRNTEAFF
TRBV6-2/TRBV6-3,CASSPTRGRAYNEQFF
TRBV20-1,CSARDVRLASYNEQFF